The present T cell receptor beta chain was sequenced within a study of radiotherapy plus CTLA-4 blockade in lung cancer. To note about this clone: As yet, its antigen is unknown.

Treatment of patients with chemo-refractory metastatic non-small-cell lung cancer consisted of focal radiation plus CTLA-4 blockade with ipilimumab. TCRdb keeps only in-frame clones here, not all; method: immunoSEQ multiplex PCR. The sample holds about 100,000 clones, 83% seen once. The CDR3 is made up of 12 amino acids. Trimming removed 1 base at V and 8 bases at J, with 10 bases between. Looked up from germline, CDR1 is SQVTM and CDR2 is ANQGSEA. Study-level results: TCR clones of tumor origin grew in blood after radiotherapy plus ipilimumab.

Sequencing was performed on peripheral blood, taken from a patient treated with radiotherapy plus ipilimumab. The chain employs TRBV29-1 and TRBJ2-3; D gene unclear. The sequence came from a human donor with non-small cell lung cancer who had stable disease on radiotherapy plus ipilimumab. The CDR3 sequence is CSVEGDSFTQYF. In DNA, the CDR3 is TGCAGCGTTGAAGGGGATTCATTTACGCAGTATTTT.